Listed below are T cell receptor beta chains from one sample, sequenced in a study of shared clonotypes between healthy human individuals. The table came from immunoSEQ multiplex PCR; TCRdb's copy has only in-frame clones and leaves some out. Of over a million clones in the sample, over 95% were seen once. Sequenced sample: naive CD4+ T cells sorted from blood. Receptors were obtained from a man aged 25 to 45 in good health. CDR3s include the opening cysteine and the closing phenylalanine or tryptophan. D genes are given only for firm matches. Size is stated for part of the rows, as once, few or many counts, or as a class when the clone is expanded.

V: TRBV23-1
J: TRBJ2-3
size: .
D: TRBD2
DNA: TGCGCCAGCAGTCATCCCCTAATTAGCGGGAGGATTGATAAAGATACGCAGTATTTT
CDR3: CASSHPLISGRIDKDTQYF

V: TRBV7-3
J: TRBJ2-1
size: .
D: TRBD2
DNA: TGTGCCAGCAGCTCCCCCAGTGGGGGTAGCGGGGGGTATTACAATGAGCAGTTCTTC
CDR3: CASSSPSGGSGGYYNEQFF

V: TRBV7-3
J: TRBJ2-3
size: .
D: TRBD2
DNA: TGTGCCAGCAGCTTACACTTAGGCGGGAGCCCAGATACGCAGTATTTT
CDR3: CASSLHLGGSPDTQYF

V: TRBV9
J: TRBJ2-7
size: .
D: TRBD2
DNA: TGTGCCAGCAGCGGGCTAGCGGGAGAGCATGCGGAGCAGTACTTC
CDR3: CASSGLAGEHAEQYF

V: TRBV6-1
J: TRBJ2-7
size: .
D: .
DNA: TGTGCCAGCAGGTATACCGGGACAAACGAGCAGTACTTC
CDR3: CASRYTGTNEQYF

V: TRBV19
J: TRBJ1-2
size: .
D: TRBD1
DNA: TGTGCCAGTAGTAGCGGGACAGGGGCCTCCACCTTC
CDR3: CASSSGTGASTF

V: TRBV4-1
J: TRBJ2-7
size: .
D: .
DNA: TGCGCCAGCAGCCAAGTTGGTGGGGTGCGGGGGCCCCATTACTTC
CDR3: CASSQVGGVRGPHYF

V: TRBV20-1
J: TRBJ2-5
size: .
D: TRBD1
DNA: TGCAGTGCTACAGGGGGAGAGACCCAGTACTTC
CDR3: CSATGGETQYF

V: TRBV6-5
J: TRBJ1-2
size: .
D: .
DNA: TGTGCCAGCAGTAATACGGTGCGGGGGGACTATGGCTACACCTTC
CDR3: CASSNTVRGDYGYTF

V: TRBV19
J: TRBJ2-1
size: .
D: .
DNA: TGTGCCAGTAGTACACTAGGTAACTGGCTAGGGGCTCTCAATGAGCAGTTCTTC
CDR3: CASSTLGNWLGALNEQFF

V: TRBV6-6
J: TRBJ2-7
size: .
D: .
DNA: TGTGCCAGCTCCGTCCCCGGCTACGAGCAGTACTTC
CDR3: CASSVPGYEQYF

V: TRBV5-1
J: TRBJ2-1
size: once
D: TRBD1
DNA: TGCGCCAGCAGCGTTACAGGGGCGCGTGAGCAGTTCTTC
CDR3: CASSVTGAREQFF

V: TRBV5-8
J: TRBJ1-5
size: .
D: .
DNA: TGTGCCAGCCGAGAATTAGACAGGCCAAATCAGCCCCAGCATTTT
CDR3: CASRELDRPNQPQHF

V: TRBV2
J: TRBJ2-7
size: .
D: .
DNA: TGTGCCAGCAGTGAGGAGAGGGACTACGAGCAGTACTTC
CDR3: CASSEERDYEQYF

V: TRBV6-4
J: TRBJ2-3
size: few
D: TRBD2
DNA: TGTGCCAGCAGCGCGCTAGCGGGAGTTGGGGGTACGCAGTATTTT
CDR3: CASSALAGVGGTQYF

V: TRBV5-1
J: TRBJ2-5
size: .
D: TRBD2
DNA: TGCGCCACACGGGAGGGGCAGCTGCCTCAAGAGACCCAGTACTTC
CDR3: CATREGQLPQETQYF

V: TRBV10-2
J: TRBJ1-5
size: .
D: .
DNA: TGCGCCAGCACGTCGGAAAGGGCCGGCAATCAGCCCCAGCATTTT
CDR3: CASTSERAGNQPQHF

V: TRBV7-9
J: TRBJ2-1
size: .
D: TRBD1
DNA: TGTGCCAGCAGCCTAGGGGGCGCAGGGTACTACAATGAGCAGTTCTTC
CDR3: CASSLGGAGYYNEQFF

V: TRBV5-4
J: TRBJ2-7
size: .
D: .
DNA: TGTGCCAGCAGCTTGTCCCTTACGGGCGAGCAGTACTTC
CDR3: CASSLSLTGEQYF

V: TRBV6-5
J: TRBJ2-4
size: .
D: TRBD1
DNA: TGTGCCAGCAGTTACACCCCTACGGACAGGAAAAACATTCAGTACTTC
CDR3: CASSYTPTDRKNIQYF

V: TRBV19
J: TRBJ2-6
size: .
D: .
DNA: TGTGCCAGTAGCGGAGGGGCCAACGTCCTGACTTTC
CDR3: CASSGGANVLTF

V: TRBV5-1
J: TRBJ2-7
size: .
D: .
DNA: TGCGCCAGCAGCTTCGGAGCCTACGAGCAGTACTTC
CDR3: CASSFGAYEQYF

V: TRBV28
J: TRBJ2-2
size: once
D: .
DNA: TGTGCCAGCAGTTTTAACCGGGTCTTCGGCACCGGGGAGCTGTTTTTT
CDR3: CASSFNRVFGTGELFF

V: TRBV28
J: TRBJ1-5
size: .
D: .
DNA: TGTGCCAGCAGTTTTTCAACAGGGAGGTGGCTCCAGCATTTT
CDR3: CASSFSTGRWLQHF

V: TRBV7-2
J: TRBJ2-1
size: .
D: TRBD2
DNA: TGTGCCAGCAGCTCACTAGCGGGAGGGCCCTACAATGAGCAGTTCTTC
CDR3: CASSSLAGGPYNEQFF

V: TRBV5-1
J: TRBJ2-5
size: .
D: TRBD2
DNA: TGCGCCAGCAGCTTGAGCGGGGGTTGGGAGACCCAGTACTTC
CDR3: CASSLSGGWETQYF

V: TRBV19
J: TRBJ2-2
size: .
D: TRBD1
DNA: TGTGCCAGTAGTTCTAGGGACAGGGCGAATAACGGGGAGCTGTTTTTT
CDR3: CASSSRDRANNGELFF

V: TRBV5-6
J: TRBJ2-5
size: .
D: .
DNA: TGTGCCAGCAGCTTCCGGGGGCAAGAGACCCAGTACTTC
CDR3: CASSFRGQETQYF

V: TRBV10-3
J: TRBJ2-3
size: once
D: TRBD2
DNA: TGTGCCATCAGTTGGAGCGGGAGTAGCACAGATACGCAGTATTTT
CDR3: CAISWSGSSTDTQYF

V: TRBV6-6
J: TRBJ2-5
size: .
D: .
DNA: TGTGCCAGCAGTTACTCCCTTGTCGGGGAGACCCAGTACTTC
CDR3: CASSYSLVGETQYF

V: TRBV5-1
J: TRBJ1-5
size: .
D: TRBD1
DNA: TGCGCCAGCAGCACTTCACAGGGGGCTCCCCAGCATTTT
CDR3: CASSTSQGAPQHF

V: TRBV7-3
J: TRBJ2-1
size: .
D: TRBD2
DNA: TGTGCCAGCAGCTATTTCTGGACTAGCGGGAGACAGAATGAGCAGTTCTTC
CDR3: CASSYFWTSGRQNEQFF

V: TRBV7-9
J: TRBJ1-2
size: .
D: .
DNA: TGTGCCAGCAGCTTGGGAGGGGCCGTTGACTATGGCTACACCTTC
CDR3: CASSLGGAVDYGYTF

V: TRBV4-2
J: TRBJ2-3
size: .
D: TRBD2
DNA: TGTGCCAGCAGCCAAGTTTCGCTAGCGGGAGGGGTAGATACGCAGTATTTT
CDR3: CASSQVSLAGGVDTQYF

V: TRBV25-1
J: TRBJ2-1
size: .
D: TRBD2
DNA: TGTGCCAGCAGTGGTAGTCAGGGACTAGGCAATGAGCAGTTCTTC
CDR3: CASSGSQGLGNEQFF

V: TRBV6-6
J: TRBJ1-1
size: .
D: .
DNA: TGTGCCAGCAGTTACACCAGGGACGGACAAGCTTTCTTT
CDR3: CASSYTRDGQAFF

V: TRBV2
J: TRBJ2-7
size: once
D: TRBD2
DNA: TGTGCCAGCAGATCCGGACTAGCGGGAGGGTACGAGCAGTACTTC
CDR3: CASRSGLAGGYEQYF

V: TRBV7-9
J: TRBJ2-5
size: .
D: TRBD2
DNA: TGTGCCAGCAGCTCTAGCGGGAGTGAGGAGACCCAGTACTTC
CDR3: CASSSSGSEETQYF

V: TRBV7-2
J: TRBJ1-2
size: .
D: .
DNA: TGTGCCAGCAGCTTAGAGGCAGGGCTCCCTGGGGGCTACACCTTC
CDR3: CASSLEAGLPGGYTF

V: TRBV11-3
J: TRBJ2-1
size: .
D: .
DNA: TGTGCCAGCAGCTTACGGCAGGGTCTTGGGAATGAGCAGTTCTTC
CDR3: CASSLRQGLGNEQFF

V: TRBV28
J: TRBJ2-2
size: .
D: .
DNA: TGTGCCAGCTCCCCGGGGGGCCTGAACACCGGGGAGCTGTTTTTT
CDR3: CASSPGGLNTGELFF

V: TRBV10-3
J: TRBJ2-1
size: .
D: TRBD2
DNA: TGTGCCACCACGGGGACGCTAGCGGGAGTTGGCACCTACAATGAGCAGTTCTTC
CDR3: CATTGTLAGVGTYNEQFF

V: TRBV29-1
J: TRBJ2-5
size: .
D: .
DNA: TGCAGCGTTGGGAGGGTCCTAACGCGGGAGACCCAGTACTTC
CDR3: CSVGRVLTRETQYF

V: TRBV7-2
J: TRBJ1-5
size: .
D: TRBD1
DNA: TGTGCCAGCAGCTCTTTTCCGGGACAGGGTCATCAGCCCCAGCATTTT
CDR3: CASSSFPGQGHQPQHF

V: TRBV5-1
J: TRBJ1-2
size: .
D: .
DNA: TGCGCCAGCAGCTTGGGGCCCTACAACTATGGCTACACCTTC
CDR3: CASSLGPYNYGYTF

V: TRBV5-4
J: TRBJ2-7
size: once
D: .
DNA: TGTGCCAGCAGCTCCCGGGACCGATCCTACGAGCAGTACTTC
CDR3: CASSSRDRSYEQYF

V: TRBV5-1
J: TRBJ2-5
size: .
D: TRBD2
DNA: TGCGCCAGCAGCTTAGACCCGGGACTAGCGGGAGCCCTCACAGGGAAAGAGACCCAGTACTTC
CDR3: CASSLDPGLAGALTGKETQYF

V: TRBV11-3
J: TRBJ2-1
size: .
D: .
DNA: TGTGCCAGCAGCCTCCGCGGGGCGGGGCTCTCGTACAATGAGCAGTTCTTC
CDR3: CASSLRGAGLSYNEQFF

V: TRBV7-2
J: TRBJ2-3
size: .
D: .
DNA: TGTGCCAGCAGCTTACTGGGCACAGATACGCAGTATTTT
CDR3: CASSLLGTDTQYF

V: TRBV5-1
J: TRBJ1-4
size: .
D: TRBD1
DNA: TGCGCCAGCAGGCGGGACAGGGATGAAAAACTGTTTTTT
CDR3: CASRRDRDEKLFF

V: TRBV18
J: TRBJ2-1
size: .
D: .
DNA: TGTGCCAGCTCACCAAGGACCATCTCCTACAATGAGCAGTTCTTC
CDR3: CASSPRTISYNEQFF